The source of this TCR beta chain is a study of T cells in Graves' hyperthyroidism and ophthalmopathy. Germline CDR1 SGHAT, CDR2 FQDESV (reference sequence). The CDR3 extends over 14 amino acids. V gave up 4 bases and J gave up 14 bases, with 23 bases separating them. TCR beta CDR3 regions were amplified from RNA. The HTBI primer set served for first-round RT-PCR of the TCR CDR3. TCRdb re-called the multiplex PCR reads through MiXCR, storing one row per CDR3 protein. In the table there are about 620,000 distinct CDR3 sequences, 15% to 20% of which are singletons. This clonotype was observed at least ten times.

The sample taken for sequencing was blood. V usage is TRBV11-1 and J usage is TRBJ2-5; D gene unclear. This TCR was sampled from a woman in her 30s with Graves' hyperthyroidism. In DNA, the CDR3 is TGTGCCAGCAGCTCCGGTAGGTCGGCCGGACCCCCATACTTC. Translation gives CASSSGRSAGPPYF.